This is a list of T cell receptor beta chains from one sample in a study of monozygotic twins with inflammatory bowel disease. Following a re-call of the 5' RACE reads, TCRdb has one entry per CDR3 protein and lacks DNA. This sample's table reports 420,000 or so distinct CDR3 sequences. Sequencing was carried out using blood. All receptors come from a human donor with ulcerative colitis or Crohn's disease, or a healthy co-twin of an affected twin (not recorded which). The CDR3 runs from the conserved cysteine through the conserved F or W.

j_call	cdr3_length	v_call	cdr3_aa
TRBJ2-7	16	TRBV28	CASSQGIGSVSYEQYF
TRBJ2-1	14	TRBV6-5	CASSYRGHYNEQFF
TRBJ2-1	16	TRBV24-1	CATSDFPSGGYNEQFF
TRBJ1-1	13	TRBV20-1	CSASYRGRPEAFF
TRBJ2-3	14	TRBV4-3	CASSQVLLTDTQYF
TRBJ2-3	15	TRBV3-1	CASSSPGQGADTQYF
TRBJ2-5	15	TRBV7-2	CASSSVAGGRETQYF
TRBJ2-2	14	TRBV10-2	CASSEGQNTGELFF
TRBJ1-1	15	TRBV4-1	CASSHADGRGTEAFF
TRBJ2-3	15	TRBV5-1	CASSIGTQGTDTQYF
TRBJ1-2	14	TRBV18	CASSPLQLSYGYTF
TRBJ2-1	16	TRBV7-2	CASSLSGGGRYNEQFF
TRBJ2-3	14	TRBV10-2	CASSEGLHTDTQYF
TRBJ2-7	14	TRBV3-1	CASSLVHGTGEQYF
TRBJ2-3	14	TRBV5-1	CASSLDGAGDTQYF
TRBJ2-7	13	TRBV29-1	CSVQGSGYYEQYF
TRBJ2-1	11	TRBV30	CAWSVRDEQFF
TRBJ1-1	15	TRBV5-1	CASSLTGETNTEAFF
TRBJ2-5	14	TRBV7-2	CASSLDPSLWEQYF
TRBJ2-3	17	TRBV9	CASSVDLPSALTDTQYF
TRBJ2-7	14	TRBV12-3/TRBV12-4	CASSGDRDRNEQYF
TRBJ2-3	15	TRBV20-1	CSAREGSGYTDTQYF
TRBJ2-2	16	TRBV20-1	CSASSPSVTNTGELFF
TRBJ1-2	14	TRBV7-2	CASSLPGRGYGYTF
TRBJ1-4	15	TRBV5-1	CASSKPDRNNEKLFF
TRBJ2-7	19	TRBV7-8	CASSLAPSGPSPTTYEQYF
TRBJ2-7	11	TRBV20-1	CSGGQDYEQYF
TRBJ2-1	12	TRBV5-4	CASSLAFNEQFF
TRBJ2-2	13	TRBV20-1	CSARTGTTGELFF
TRBJ2-7	15	TRBV3-1	CASSQDVAGVYEQYF
TRBJ1-4	15	TRBV7-2	CASSLTGTANEKLFF
TRBJ2-3	16	TRBV24-1	CATSELAAQGTDTQYF
TRBJ1-1	17	TRBV6-1	CASSRGGVGGVNTEAFF
TRBJ2-3	16	TRBV20-1	CSATGTSGRMADTQYF
TRBJ1-1	14	TRBV2	CASSGARRNTEAFF
TRBJ1-2	13	TRBV7-9	CASSQTDHYGYTF
TRBJ1-5	15	TRBV15	CATSSGQGGNQPQHF
TRBJ2-2	16	TRBV5-4	CASSDPSGRNTGELFF
TRBJ1-1	13	TRBV10-3	CAATDRPNTEAFF
TRBJ2-2	15	TRBV5-6	CASSLVRANTGELFF
TRBJ2-1	14	TRBV18	CASSPRDVYNEQFF
TRBJ2-1	15	TRBV6-4	CASSDARSSVNEQFF
TRBJ2-1	17	TRBV24-1	CATSDPGQALGWNEQFF
TRBJ1-1	14	TRBV6-5	CASSYREGNTEAFF
TRBJ2-7	15	TRBV5-1	CASSLTGTVSYEQYF
TRBJ2-5	16	TRBV5-1	CASSLGLAILPETQYF
TRBJ1-1	15	TRBV15	CATSTIGAYPTEAFF
TRBJ2-7	11	TRBV7-2	CASSFNYEQYF
TRBJ1-5	14	TRBV5-6	CASSLRTANQPQHF
TRBJ2-1	15	TRBV5-1	CASSTTSASYNEQFF
TRBJ1-5	18	TRBV7-8	CASSLHRRGQASNQPQHF
TRBJ1-1	14	TRBV29-1	CSVEDATGRGRAFF
TRBJ2-5	15	TRBV6-1	CASSPAPSTRETQYF
TRBJ1-5	13	TRBV7-2	CASSSTSQGPQHF
TRBJ2-2	15	TRBV7-2	CASSSSGTNTGELFF
TRBJ2-1	15	TRBV12-3/TRBV12-4	CASSLKAKGRNEQFF
TRBJ2-7	13	TRBV20-1	CSAPLALSYEQYF
TRBJ2-4	16	TRBV12-3/TRBV12-4	CASSVRGARDRNIQYF
TRBJ2-2	15	TRBV20-1	CSARNRGRNTGELFF
TRBJ1-1	14	TRBV7-9	CASRPLTSNTEAFF